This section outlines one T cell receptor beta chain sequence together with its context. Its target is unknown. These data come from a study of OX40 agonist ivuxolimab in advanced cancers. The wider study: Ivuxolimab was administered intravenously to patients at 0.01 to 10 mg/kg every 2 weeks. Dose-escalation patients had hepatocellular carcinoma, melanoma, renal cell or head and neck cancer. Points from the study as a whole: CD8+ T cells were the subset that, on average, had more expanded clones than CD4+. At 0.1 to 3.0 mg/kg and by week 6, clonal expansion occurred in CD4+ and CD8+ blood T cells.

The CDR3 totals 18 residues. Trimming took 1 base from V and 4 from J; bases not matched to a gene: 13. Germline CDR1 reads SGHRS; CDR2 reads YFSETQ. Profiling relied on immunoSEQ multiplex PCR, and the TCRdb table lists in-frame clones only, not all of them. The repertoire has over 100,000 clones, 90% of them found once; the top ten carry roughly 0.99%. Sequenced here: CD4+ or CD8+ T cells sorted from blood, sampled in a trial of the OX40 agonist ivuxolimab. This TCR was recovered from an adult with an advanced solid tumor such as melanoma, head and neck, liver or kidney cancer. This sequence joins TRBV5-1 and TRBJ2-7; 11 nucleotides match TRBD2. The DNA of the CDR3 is TGCGCCAGCAGCTTGATGGCTAGCGGGAGGAGCCTAAGGTACGAGCAGTACTTC. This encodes CASSLMASGRSLRYEQYF.